Presented here are 23 T cell receptor beta chains from one specimen sequenced in a study of blood T cell repertoires in COVID-19. Assay used: immunoSEQ multiplex PCR; TCRdb lists only in-frame clones, some missing. Of about 24,000 clones listed, over 55% are singletons. The material sequenced was peripheral blood. The receptor source for this set is a woman older than 75 with acute or convalescent COVID-19.

The J gene is TRBJ1-2, the V gene TRBV30; the D gene is possibly TRBD1 (6 bases). There are 15 residues in the CDR3. CDR1 GTSNPN and CDR2 SVGIG come from the germline V gene (reference sequence). V lost 5 bases to trimming and J lost 1 base, with 17 bases between them. CDR3 coding DNA: TGTGCCTGGGACCCTGACAGGCGTGATAACTATGGCTACACCTTC. Protein product: CAWDPDRRDNYGYTF.

The chain links TRBV7-8 to TRBJ1-1, with D possibly matching TRBD1 (5 bases). This CDR3 is built from 15 residues. Germline values: CDR1 SGHVS, CDR2 FQNEAQ. Between the trimmed V and J ends, which lost 3 bases and 4 bases, there was a span of 15 bases. The CDR3 region is CASSFSDIKATEAFF. The CDR3 nucleotides read TGTGCCAGCAGCTTTTCGGACATAAAGGCCACTGAAGCTTTCTTT.

The rearrangement joins TRBV30 to TRBJ2-2, with 13 bases aligning to TRBD2. The CDR3 has 15 residues. CDR1 is GTSNPN, CDR2 SVGIG, per germline (reference sequence). J gave up 6 bases and V 4 bases, and 5 bases lay outside the gene matches. Here the CDR3 DNA reads TGTGCCTGGATTCGGACTAGCGGGAGTGCCGGGGAGCTGTTTTTT. This sequence encodes CAWIRTSGSAGELFF.

This clone was counted a single time. The V call is TRBV5-1, the J call TRBJ2-3; D perhaps matches TRBD1 (6 bases). The CDR3 is 16 amino acids. CDR1 is SGHRS, CDR2 YFSETQ, per germline. V was shortened by 0 bases and J by 0 bases, with 11 bases between the two germline ends. CDR3 bases: TGCGCCAGCAGCTTGGAACAGGGTGCTAGCACAGATACGCAGTATTTT. The encoded protein is CASSLEQGASTDTQYF.

The gene calls are TRBV6-5 and TRBJ1-1, with 7 bases identical to TRBD1. The CDR3 sequence is 14 residues long. Per germline, CDR1 MNHEY and CDR2 SVGAGI. Losses at the gene ends were 2 bases for V and 3 bases for J; bases not matched to a gene: 3. CDR3 amino acids: CASSYTDRDTEAFF. CDR3 sequence (DNA): TGTGCCAGCAGTTACACCGACAGGGACACTGAAGCTTTCTTT.

The chain recombines TRBV7-9 with TRBJ1-1, with 8 nucleotides matching TRBD1. The germline V gene encodes CDR1 SEHNR and CDR2 FQNEAQ (reference sequence). The ends lost 4 bases at V and 0 bases at J; junction bases unmatched: 7. The CDR3 runs to 16 residues. This chain's CDR3 is CASSSDRVKLNTEAFF. In DNA, the CDR3 is TGTGCCAGCAGCTCGGACAGGGTAAAGTTGAACACTGAAGCTTTCTTT.

The V and J genes are TRBV7-2 and TRBJ2-2, with 8 bases fitting TRBD2. V was clipped by 7 bases and J by 5 bases; unmatched bases: 15. Germline V gene data show CDR1 as SGHTA and CDR2 as FQGNSA. The CDR3 spans 17 residues. The CDR3 DNA follows: TGTGCCAGCACCGGGGGGGGTACGGGAGTACTAACCGGGGAGCTGTTTTTT. It specifies CASTGGGTGVLTGELFF. Supplemented by reference TRBV7-2 and TRBJ2-2, the full variable domain reads GAGVSQSPSNKVTEKGKDVELRCDPISGHTALYWYRQSLGQGLEFLIYFQGNSAPDKSGLPSDRFSAERTGGSVSTLTIQRTQQEDSAVYLCASTGGGTGVLTGELFFGEGSRLTVL.

The chain has TRBV4-1 and TRBJ2-1, with TRBD1 as a possible D gene (6 bases). There are 14 residues in the CDR3. Trimming pared 6 bases from V and 6 bases from J, leaving 15 bases between. Germline V CDR1 and CDR2: MGHRA, YSYEKL. CDR3 in amino acids: CASRDQGIGNEQFF. The CDR3 coding sequence is TGCGCCAGCAGAGATCAGGGGATTGGCAATGAGCAGTTCTTC.

This clone was observed a few times. This chain connects TRBV10-2 to TRBJ2-1; weak D call: TRBD1 (5 bases). This CDR3 is built from 11 residues. Germline V gene sequence: CDR1 WSHSY, CDR2 SAAADI. V lost 8 bases to trimming and J lost 9 bases, with 11 bases between them. CDR3 sequence: CASGQGSEQFF. The CDR3 coding sequence is TGCGCCAGCGGGCAGGGCAGTGAGCAGTTCTTC.

The chain joins TRBV5-1 to TRBJ1-2; no clear D. This CDR3 is 14 amino acids long. V was pared by 3 bases and J by 0 bases, with 9 bases between. CDR1 SGHRS and CDR2 YFSETQ come from the germline V gene. CDR3 sequence (DNA): TGCGCCAGCAGCTACCTGCAGGCTAACTATGGCTACACCTTC. Protein: CASSYLQANYGYTF.

V is TRBV2 and J is TRBJ2-1; 14 bases map to TRBD2. Germline lookup yields CDR1 SNHLY and CDR2 FYNNEI. The CDR3 covers 15 residues. V shed 4 bases and J 7 bases; nucleotides not matched to a gene: 3. CDR3 amino acids: CASSVRTSGGNEQFF. The CDR3, as DNA: TGTGCCAGCAGTGTGAGGACTAGCGGGGGGAATGAGCAGTTCTTC.

The chain joins TRBV30 to TRBJ1-2; no definite D call. The ends were cut back, 5 bases at V and 4 bases at J, with 20 bases in the middle. Germline CDR1 is GTSNPN and CDR2 is SVGIG (reference sequence). This CDR3 has 15 amino acids. In DNA form, the CDR3 reads TGTGCCTGGGGACCCCCCGGAGGGTACAGCTATGGCTACACCTTC. It yields the protein CAWGPPGGYSYGYTF. The whole variable domain, remainder taken from reference TRBV30 and TRBJ1-2, is SQTIHQWPATLVQPVGSPLSLECTVEGTSNPNLYWYRQAAGRGLQLLFYSVGIGQISSEVPQNLSASRPQDRQFILSSKKLLLSDSGFYLCAWGPPGGYSYGYTFGSGTRLTVV.

This chain connects TRBV7-2 to TRBJ1-2, with 11 bases fitting TRBD1. After removal of 5 bases from V and 5 bases from J, the junction contained 13 bases not matched to a gene. This CDR3 contains 17 residues. Germline CDR1 and CDR2: SGHTA and FQGNSA. CDR3 sequence (DNA): TGTGCCAGCAGCCCCGGACAGGGGGCGATATCTCCTTATGGCTACACCTTC. Translating gives CASSPGQGAISPYGYTF.

The rearrangement links TRBV14 to TRBJ2-1; TRBD2 aligns across 13 bases. Germline V gene lookup returns CDR1 SGHDN and CDR2 FVKESK. V lost 4 bases, J lost 9 bases, and 9 bases stayed unmatched. The CDR3 contains 16 residues. The CDR3 sequence: CASSPLLGLAGAEQFF. The CDR3 coding sequence is TGTGCCAGCAGCCCACTTCTCGGACTAGCGGGAGCTGAGCAGTTCTTC.

The chain carries TRBV5-1 and TRBJ1-6; no clear D. The V end lost 1 base, the J end lost 8 bases, and 10 bases lay between the germline ends. Germline V gene sequence: CDR1 SGHRS, CDR2 YFSETQ. This CDR3 is built from 14 residues. CDR3 DNA: TGCGCCAGCAGCTTGCCCAGGCTCGATTCACCCCTCCACTTT. Residues: CASSLPRLDSPLHF.

The V gene is TRBV27, the J gene TRBJ2-1; 12 bases align to TRBD2. CDR3 length: 16 amino acids. CDR1 MNHEY and CDR2 SMNVEV come from the germline V gene (reference sequence). Trimming at V came to 4 bases and at J to 7 bases, leaving 8 bases not matched to a gene. The CDR3 sequence: CASSSWGTSGSNEQFF. The DNA of the CDR3 is TGTGCCAGCAGTTCCTGGGGGACTAGCGGGTCGAATGAGCAGTTCTTC.

The chain joins TRBV7-6 to TRBJ2-1, with TRBD2 identical over 10 bases. Trimming at V came to 2 bases and at J to 2 bases, leaving 3 bases not matched to a gene. Germline assignment: CDR1 SGHVS and CDR2 FNYEAQ. The CDR3 runs to 16 residues. This CDR3 reads CASSLSLAGAYNEQFF. Here the CDR3 DNA reads TGTGCCAGCAGCTTAAGTCTAGCGGGAGCCTACAATGAGCAGTTCTTC.

This sequence joins TRBV14 and TRBJ1-3, with 8 bases identical to TRBD1. CDR1 SGHDN and CDR2 FVKESK come from the germline V gene. V lost 3 bases to trimming and J lost 2 bases; unmatched junction nucleotides: 3. This CDR3 is built from 15 residues. The CDR3 region is CASSQRQGTGNTIYF. The CDR3 region has the DNA TGTGCCAGCAGCCAGAGACAGGGGACTGGAAACACCATATATTTT.

The rearrangement links TRBV5-1 to TRBJ1-2; 9 nucleotides agree with TRBD1. Per the germline V gene, CDR1 is SGHRS and CDR2 is YFSETQ. This CDR3 contains 14 residues. V dropped 4 bases and J dropped 3; count of bases not matched to a gene: 4. The CDR3 DNA follows: TGCGCCAGCAGCGAACAGGGGGCGGACTATGGCTACACCTTC. Its protein is CASSEQGADYGYTF.

The CDR3 reads CASSLVSGGVYGYTF. CDR3 nucleotides: TGTGCCAGCAGTTTAGTATCGGGGGGGGTTTATGGCTACACCTTC. The chain combines TRBV28 with TRBJ1-2; D might be TRBD1 (5 bases). V was trimmed by 2 bases and J by 5 bases, leaving 15 bases between them. CDR3 size: 15 residues. In germline, CDR1 is MDHEN, CDR2 SYDVKM.

The J gene is TRBJ2-1, the V gene TRBV11-3; 8 bases are shared with TRBD1. CDR1 and CDR2 from the germline V gene are SGHNT and YENEEA. V was pared by 1 base and J by 9 bases, with 2 bases of the junction left unmatched. The CDR3 spans 13 residues. The CDR3 DNA follows: TGTGCCAGCAGCTTAGGGACAGGGACTGAGCAGTTCTTC. Its translation: CASSLGTGTEQFF.

The V call is TRBV11-3, the J call TRBJ2-3, with 7 nucleotides matching TRBD2. The CDR3 is 15 residues long. The V segment lost 5 bases and the J segment 1 base; nucleotides outside the gene matches: 6. Germline loops: CDR1 SGHNT, CDR2 YENEEA. Here the CDR3 DNA reads TGTGCCAGCAGCACCCGGGGGGACGGCACAGATACGCAGTATTTT. Amino acid sequence: CASSTRGDGTDTQYF.

This sequence joins TRBV7-8 and TRBJ2-1, with D possibly matching TRBD2 (7 bases). The CDR3 consists of 16 residues. In germline, CDR1 is SGHVS, CDR2 FQNEAQ. Trimming cost V 1 base and J 0 bases, with 10 bases left between them. The CDR3 coding sequence is TGTGCCAGCAGCTTAGGCGGGGGCCACTCCTACAATGAGCAGTTCTTC. Translated: CASSLGGGHSYNEQFF.